This TCR beta chain was sequenced for a study of blood T cells in healthy people across ages. Alongside a J-beta primer mix, a sample-barcoded 5' primer served in a second PCR lasting 7 to 11 cycles. MiXCR, applied by TCRdb to the 5' RACE reads, yields one record per CDR3 protein. This table has approximately 600,000 distinct CDR3 sequences, about 53% appearing once. Trimming shortened V by 1 base and J by 4 bases, and 7 bases separated the two germline ends. This CDR3 region has 13 residues. The germline gives CDR1 SGHTA, CDR2 FQGNSA. This clonotype was seen only a few times. Sequences were obtained from blood. The source of this sequence is a man aged 55 to 70 in good health. This chain joins TRBV7-2 and TRBJ1-1; the D is unclear. The CDR3 DNA is TGTGCCAGCAGCTTAGGCCCCTCCACTGAAGCTTTCTTT. It is translated as CASSLGPSTEAFF. Supplemented by reference TRBV7-2 and TRBJ1-1, the full variable domain reads GAGVSQSPSNKVTEKGKDVELRCDPISGHTALYWYRQSLGQGLEFLIYFQGNSAPDKSGLPSDRFSAERTGGSVSTLTIQRTQQEDSAVYLCASSLGPSTEAFFGQGTRLTVV.